This T cell receptor (beta chain) originates from a study of post-analysis software for immune sequencing data. Study observations and caveats: Relative to controls, patients had roughly five TRBV segments at higher frequency, with TRBV5-6, TRBV5-1 and TRBV20-1 among these.

Unique molecular identifiers were present in the TCR beta cDNA libraries. One entry per CDR3 protein, called by TCRdb with MiXCR from the PCR reads. The data show fewer than 850,000 distinct CDR3 sequences, with approximately 30% seen just once and more than 0.45% held by the top ten. Of note for this clonotype: Its antigen is not known.

The CDR3 has 17 residues. V shed 10 bases and J shed 1 base, with 24 bases lying between them. Germline lookup yields CDR1 SGHRS and CDR2 YFSETQ. The sample comprised blood. V usage is TRBV5-1 and J usage is TRBJ2-1, with D tentatively TRBD1 (5 bases). This TCR came from a girl between 5 and 17 years old with multiple sclerosis. The CDR3, as DNA: TGCGCCGCTGGACACCCCGGGCAAGGAATATCCTACAATGAGCAGTTCTTC. Its protein is CAAGHPGQGISYNEQFF.